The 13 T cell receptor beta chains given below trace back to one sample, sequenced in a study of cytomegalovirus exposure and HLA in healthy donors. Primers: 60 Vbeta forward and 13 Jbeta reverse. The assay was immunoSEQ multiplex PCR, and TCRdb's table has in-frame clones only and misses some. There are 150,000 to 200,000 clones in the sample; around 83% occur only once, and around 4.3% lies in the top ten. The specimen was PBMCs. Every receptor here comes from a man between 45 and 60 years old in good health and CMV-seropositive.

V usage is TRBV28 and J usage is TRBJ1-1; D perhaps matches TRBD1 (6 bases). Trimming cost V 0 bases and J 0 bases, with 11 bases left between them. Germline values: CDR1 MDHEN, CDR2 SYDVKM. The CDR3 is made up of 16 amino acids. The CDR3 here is CASSLWDSLLNTEAFF. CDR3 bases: TGTGCCAGCAGTTTATGGGACAGTCTGTTGAACACTGAAGCTTTCTTT.

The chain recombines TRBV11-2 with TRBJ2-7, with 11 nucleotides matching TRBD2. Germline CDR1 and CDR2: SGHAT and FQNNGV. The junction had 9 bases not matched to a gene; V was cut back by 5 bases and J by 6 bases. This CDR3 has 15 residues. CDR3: CASSAQRLAGLEQYF. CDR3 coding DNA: TGTGCCAGCAGCGCACAGAGACTAGCGGGGCTCGAGCAGTACTTC.

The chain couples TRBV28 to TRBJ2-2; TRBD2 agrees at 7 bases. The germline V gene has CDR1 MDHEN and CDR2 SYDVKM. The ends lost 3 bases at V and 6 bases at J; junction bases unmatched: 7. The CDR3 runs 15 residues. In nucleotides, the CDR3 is TGTGCCAGCAGTTTGGGGGGGACGTTGGCCGGGGAGCTGTTTTTT. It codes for CASSLGGTLAGELFF.

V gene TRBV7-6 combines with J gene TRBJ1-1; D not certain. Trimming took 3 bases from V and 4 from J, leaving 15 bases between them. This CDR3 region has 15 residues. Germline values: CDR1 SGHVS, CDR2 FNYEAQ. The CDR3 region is CASSFRTFSGTEAFF. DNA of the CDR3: TGTGCCAGCAGCTTCCGGACGTTTAGCGGCACTGAAGCTTTCTTT.

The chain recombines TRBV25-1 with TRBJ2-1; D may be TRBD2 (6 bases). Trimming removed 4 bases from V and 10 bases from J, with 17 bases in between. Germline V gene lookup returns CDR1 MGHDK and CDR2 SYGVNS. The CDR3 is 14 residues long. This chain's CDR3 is CASSAGTPRREQFF. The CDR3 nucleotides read TGTGCCAGCAGTGCCGGGACTCCCCGGCGGGAGCAGTTCTTC.

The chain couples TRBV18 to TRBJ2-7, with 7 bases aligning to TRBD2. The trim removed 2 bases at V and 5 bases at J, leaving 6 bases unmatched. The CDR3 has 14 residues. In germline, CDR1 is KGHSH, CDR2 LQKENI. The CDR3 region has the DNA TGTGCCAGCTCACCAGGAGTAGCGGGCCACGAGCAGTACTTC. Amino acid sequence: CASSPGVAGHEQYF.

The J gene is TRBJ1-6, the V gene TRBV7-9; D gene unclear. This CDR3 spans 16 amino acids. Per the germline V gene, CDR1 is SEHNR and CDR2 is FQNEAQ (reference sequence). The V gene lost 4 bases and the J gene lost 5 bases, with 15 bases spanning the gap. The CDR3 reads CASSSRPQVDNSPLHF. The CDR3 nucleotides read TGTGCCAGCAGCTCCCGCCCGCAGGTGGATAATTCACCCCTCCACTTT.

The CDR3 DNA reads as TGTGCCACCCAAGGACGGGGGGGCACTGAAGCTTTCTTT. It is translated as CATQGRGGTEAFF. This chain joins TRBV7-8 and TRBJ1-1; possible D gene TRBD1, 5 bases. The CDR3 is 13 amino acids. Trimming shortened V by 10 bases and J by 4 bases, and 16 bases separated the two germline ends. CDR1 and CDR2 from the germline V gene are SGHVS and FQNEAQ.

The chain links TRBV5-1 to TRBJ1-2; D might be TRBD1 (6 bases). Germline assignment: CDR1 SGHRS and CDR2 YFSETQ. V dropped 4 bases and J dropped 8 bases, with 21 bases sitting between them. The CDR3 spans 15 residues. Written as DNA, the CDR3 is TGCGCCAGCAGCCAGACCTACAGGGAAATCGGCGGCTACACCTTC. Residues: CASSQTYREIGGYTF.

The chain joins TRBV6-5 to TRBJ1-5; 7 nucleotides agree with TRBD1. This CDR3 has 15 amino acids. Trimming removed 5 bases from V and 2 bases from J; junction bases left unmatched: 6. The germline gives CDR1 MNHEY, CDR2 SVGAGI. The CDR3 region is CASSLTGARNQPQHF. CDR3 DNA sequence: TGTGCCAGCAGTCTTACAGGGGCCCGCAATCAGCCCCAGCATTTT.

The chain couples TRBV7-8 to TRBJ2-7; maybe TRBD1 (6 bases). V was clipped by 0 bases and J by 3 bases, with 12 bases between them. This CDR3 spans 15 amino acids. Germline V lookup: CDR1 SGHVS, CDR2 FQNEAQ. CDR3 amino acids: CASSLAHLDSYEQYF. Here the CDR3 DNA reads TGTGCCAGCAGCTTAGCCCACTTGGACAGCTACGAGCAGTACTTC.

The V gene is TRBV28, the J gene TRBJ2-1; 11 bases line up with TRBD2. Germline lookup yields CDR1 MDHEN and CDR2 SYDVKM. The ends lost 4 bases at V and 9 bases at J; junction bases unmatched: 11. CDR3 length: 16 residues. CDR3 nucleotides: TGTGCCAGCAGTTCCTTAGCGGGAGGGCCGGATGGTGAGCAGTTCTTC. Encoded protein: CASSSLAGGPDGEQFF.

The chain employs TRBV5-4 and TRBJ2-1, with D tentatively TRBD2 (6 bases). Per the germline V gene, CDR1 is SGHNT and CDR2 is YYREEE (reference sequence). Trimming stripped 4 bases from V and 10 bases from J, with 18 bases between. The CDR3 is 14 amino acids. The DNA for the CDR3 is TGTGCCAGCAGCCCCTCGGACTGGGCGGGGGAGCAGTTCTTC. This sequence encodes CASSPSDWAGEQFF.